Below, 12 T cell receptor beta chains from the same sample are listed, as sequenced in a study of immune cell composition in non-small cell lung cancer. The method was immunoSEQ multiplex PCR; TCRdb's version includes in-frame clones alone and lacks a portion of them. The sample contains under 2,000 clones, 60% to 80% of which appear only once. Normal lung was taken at the farthest possible site, at least 3 cm from tumour. Sequenced: non-adjacent lung tissue. Receptor source: a human donor with non-small cell lung cancer.

V is TRBV7-2 and J is TRBJ2-7, with 7 positions matching TRBD2. The V and J ends lost 5 bases and 4 bases, in that order; junction bases with no gene match: 8. Germline CDR1 and CDR2: SGHTA and FQGNSA. CDR3 size: 14 residues. CDR3 protein: CASSPGGSPYEQYF. The CDR3 coding sequence is TGTGCCAGCAGCCCCGGGGGGTCACCTTACGAGCAGTACTTC. Supplemented by reference TRBV7-2 and TRBJ2-7, the full variable domain reads GAGVSQSPSNKVTEKGKDVELRCDPISGHTALYWYRQSLGQGLEFLIYFQGNSAPDKSGLPSDRFSAERTGGSVSTLTIQRTQQEDSAVYLCASSPGGSPYEQYFGPGTRLTVT.

This clone was seen only a few times. The chain employs TRBV28 and TRBJ2-5; 11 nucleotides align to TRBD2. Germline CDR1 MDHEN, CDR2 SYDVKM. The CDR3 sequence is 16 residues long. V lost 10 bases, J lost 4 bases, and 14 bases stayed unmatched. This CDR3 reads CAILPLSGRDVETQYF. The DNA of the CDR3 is TGTGCCATCCTACCCCTTAGCGGGAGGGACGTAGAGACCCAGTACTTC.

This chain connects TRBV7-2 to TRBJ2-7; the D gene is possibly TRBD1 (5 bases). V lost 6 bases to trimming and J lost 3 bases, with 12 bases between them. Germline V lookup: CDR1 SGHTA, CDR2 FQGNSA. CDR3 size: 13 residues. The CDR3 here is CASRLTRVYEQYF. CDR3 sequence (DNA): TGTGCCAGCAGACTAACCAGGGTCTACGAGCAGTACTTC. Combining the CDR3 with reference TRBV7-2 and TRBJ2-7 gives the whole variable domain GAGVSQSPSNKVTEKGKDVELRCDPISGHTALYWYRQSLGQGLEFLIYFQGNSAPDKSGLPSDRFSAERTGGSVSTLTIQRTQQEDSAVYLCASRLTRVYEQYFGPGTRLTVT.

This clone is termed large (0.1 to 1%). V and J are TRBV7-9 and TRBJ2-5; no reliable D call. This CDR3 has 15 amino acids. The ends were cut back, 5 bases at V and 9 bases at J, with 22 bases in the middle. CDR1 and CDR2 (germline): SEHNR, FQNEAQ (reference sequence). The CDR3 DNA reads as TGTGCCAGCAGCCCCACAGCACCCGGTGAAGTTGCCCAGTACTTC. This encodes CASSPTAPGEVAQYF.

The CDR3 here is CASSGLTSTDTQYF. CDR3 DNA sequence: TGTGCCAGCAGCGGACTTACCAGCACAGATACGCAGTATTTT. The V gene is TRBV2, the J gene TRBJ2-3, with D possibly TRBD2 on 5 matching bases. Per the germline V gene, CDR1 is SNHLY and CDR2 is FYNNEI. Trimming pared 6 bases from V and 0 bases from J, leaving 10 bases between. This CDR3 spans 14 amino acids.

The chain's CDR3 is CASSWDSSYEQYF. Here the CDR3 DNA reads TGTGCCAGCAGTTGGGACAGCTCCTACGAGCAGTACTTC. The chain is built from TRBV6-1 and TRBJ2-7, with 7 positions matching TRBD1. CDR1 and CDR2 from the germline V gene are MNHNS and SASEGT. The CDR3 spans 13 residues. J was trimmed by 0 bases and V by 5 bases; bases with no gene match: 1.

The rearrangement joins TRBV6-5 to TRBJ1-1; D is perhaps TRBD1 (6 bases). CDR3 length equals 12 residues. Germline V CDR1 and CDR2: MNHEY, SVGAGI. V was clipped by 8 bases and J by 3 bases, with 10 bases between them. The chain's CDR3 is CASQGQHTEAFF. CDR3 nucleotide sequence: TGTGCCAGCCAGGGGCAGCACACTGAAGCTTTCTTT.

This clone was counted once. The chain links TRBV18 to TRBJ2-7, with D hard to call. V lost 1 base and J lost 0, with 13 bases in between. CDR1 is KGHSH and CDR2 is LQKENI in the germline V gene. The CDR3 consists of 16 residues. The CDR3 coding sequence is TGTGCCAGCTCACCACGAGCTCGTATCGTCTCCTACGAGCAGTACTTC. This encodes CASSPRARIVSYEQYF. The complete variable domain, with remaining parts taken from reference TRBV18 and TRBJ2-7, reads NAGVMQNPRHLVRRRGQEARLRCSPMKGHSHVYWYRQLPEEGLKFMVYLQKENIIDESGMPKERFSAEFPKEGPSILRIQQVVRGDSAAYFCASSPRARIVSYEQYFGPGTRLTVT.

By sample share, this clone is large (0.1 to 1%). V gene TRBV6-6 combines with J gene TRBJ2-1; D might be TRBD2 (7 bases). The CDR3 spans 12 residues. V lost 5 bases and J 13 bases, leaving 15 bases between the germline ends. Germline V gene data show CDR1 as MNHNY and CDR2 as SVGAGI (reference sequence). The CDR3 region is CASSGEGVEQFF. The DNA of the CDR3 is TGTGCCAGCAGTGGGGAGGGGGTAGAACAGTTCTTC.

With regard to this clone: Other DNA variants within this sample encode the same CDR3. The V and J genes are TRBV19 and TRBJ2-5, with TRBD1 as a possible D gene (5 bases). V lost 4 bases to trimming and J lost 2 bases, with 11 bases between them. Germline V gene lookup returns CDR1 LNHDA and CDR2 SQIVND (reference sequence). The CDR3 spans 14 residues. The CDR3 loop is CASSTQGVQETQYF. CDR3 DNA sequence: TGTGCCAGTAGTACCCAGGGCGTACAAGAGACCCAGTACTTC.

V usage is TRBV5-1 and J usage is TRBJ2-5; TRBD1 aligns across 9 bases. After removal of 1 base from V and 5 bases from J, the junction contained 6 bases not matched to a gene. Per germline, CDR1 SGHRS and CDR2 YFSETQ. This CDR3 is built from 15 residues. CDR3: CASSLFTGGQETQYF. CDR3 nucleotide sequence: TGCGCCAGCAGCTTGTTCACAGGGGGCCAGGAGACCCAGTACTTC.

The CDR3 nucleotides are TGTGCCAGCAGTGCTAGAGCCGGGACAGTAAATTCACCCCTCCACTTT. Its translation: CASSARAGTVNSPLHF. V is TRBV6-1 and J is TRBJ1-6; 7 positions match TRBD1. This CDR3 contains 16 residues. Germline assignment: CDR1 MNHNS and CDR2 SASEGT. The V segment lost 4 bases and the J segment 7 bases; nucleotides outside the gene matches: 10.